There are many counts of the clone carrying this T cell receptor beta chain. What it binds is not known. Trimming stripped 6 bases from V and 11 bases from J, with 14 bases between. The CDR3 covers 11 residues. The germline CDR1 and CDR2 sequences are SGHAT and FQNNGV. Treg sorting used a CD4+CD25+CD127-/low gate. Study-level points and caveats: Larger-cohort validation covered only one TCR beta V-J rearrangement.

Constant-region reverse primers amplified full-length variable regions, followed by semi-nested Nested Universal Primer A PCR. TCRdb reprocessed the 5' RACE reads via MiXCR and lists one record per CDR3 protein. Of 62,000 or so distinct CDR3 sequences listed, approximately 26% are singletons. The origin of this receptor is a female donor with breast cancer. This chain links TRBV11-2 with TRBJ2-7, with a possible D match to TRBD2 (6 bases). Sequencing was done on a sample of tumor-infiltrating Tregs sorted from the breast tumor. CDR3 protein: CASSSGPGEYF. The CDR3 DNA follows: TGTGCCAGCAGTTCGGGCCCGGGGGAGTACTTC. Looking up the rest from reference TRBV11-2 and TRBJ2-7 gives the full variable domain: EAGVAQSPRYKIIEKRQSVAFWCNPISGHATLYWYQQILGQGPKLLIQFQNNGVVDDSQLPKDRFSAERLKGVDSTLKIQPAKLEDSAVYLCASSSGPGEYFGPGTRLTVT.